One and the same sample provided the 21 T cell receptor beta chains below, sequenced in a study of blood T cell repertoires in COVID-19. TCRdb keeps only in-frame clones here, not all; method: immunoSEQ multiplex PCR. Of 200,000 to 300,000 clones listed, approximately 82% are singletons. The specimen sequenced was peripheral blood. Source of these receptors: a man aged 40-50 years who had recovered from COVID-19.

Concerning this clone: One end of the junction is discordant with germline, which a read error may explain. The chain employs TRBV7-2 and TRBJ1-5, with D tentatively TRBD1 (6 bases). This CDR3 region has 14 residues. Germline assignment: CDR1 SGHTA and CDR2 FQGNSA. The DNA of the CDR3 is TGTGCCAGCAGTTTAGAGGGGGGCAATCAGCCCCAGCATTTT. Residues: CASSLEGGNQPQHF.

This sequence joins TRBV5-1 and TRBJ2-1; 11 bases are shared with TRBD2. Germline CDR1 SGHRS, CDR2 YFSETQ. J lost 7 bases, V lost 3 bases, and 3 bases had no gene match. The CDR3 spans 14 residues. The CDR3: CASSSLAGGNEQFF. The DNA for the CDR3 is TGCGCCAGCAGCTCCCTAGCGGGAGGTAATGAGCAGTTCTTC.

V and J are TRBV6-1 and TRBJ2-7; no definite D call. The CDR3 length is 11 residues. The V and J ends lost 2 bases and 8 bases respectively, with 7 bases between them. Germline values: CDR1 MNHNS, CDR2 SASEGT. CDR3 sequence: CASSENSQQYF. The CDR3 nucleotides read TGTGCCAGCAGTGAAAACAGTCAGCAGTACTTC.

The CDR3 coding sequence is TGTGCCATCAGTGATCGGGGGGGGCGGCCAGAGACCCAGTACTTC. Encoded protein: CAISDRGGRPETQYF. This chain connects TRBV10-3 to TRBJ2-5, with 8 bases that match TRBD2. The CDR3 sequence is 15 residues long. The V segment lost 3 bases and the J segment 4 bases; nucleotides outside the gene matches: 7. Germline V gene data show CDR1 as ENHRY and CDR2 as SYGVKD.

This clone has only one observation. The chain joins TRBV11-3 to TRBJ2-1, with a weak D call TRBD2 (5 bases). The CDR3 loop spans 13 amino acids. The V gene's germline CDR1 is SGHNT and CDR2 YENEEA. The germline V and J ends were trimmed by 3 bases and 10 bases, with 13 bases remaining between them. CDR3 sequence (DNA): TGTGCCAGCAGCTTTCAGACTACCGACGAGCAGTTCTTC. It is translated as CASSFQTTDEQFF.

This clone was seen just once. V is TRBV19 and J is TRBJ2-2, with TRBD2 as a possible D gene (7 bases). This CDR3 is built from 14 residues. Germline V lookup: CDR1 LNHDA, CDR2 SQIVND (reference sequence). V dropped 3 bases and J dropped 6 bases, with 11 bases sitting between them. CDR3 DNA: TGTGCCAGTAGTATCGGGGGGCCTGCCGGGGAGCTGTTTTTT. It encodes CASSIGGPAGELFF.

The V gene is TRBV3-1 (or the pseudogene TRBV3-2), the J gene TRBJ2-7; weak D call: TRBD2 (6 bases). The CDR3 has 17 amino acids. V was trimmed by 0 bases and J by 0 bases, leaving 15 bases between them. From germline, CDR1 is LGHDT and CDR2 YNNKEL (reference sequence). CDR3 loop: CASSQEGTPGNSYEQYF. CDR3 coding DNA: TGTGCCAGCAGCCAAGAGGGGACTCCAGGGAACTCCTACGAGCAGTACTTC.

J is TRBJ2-7 and V is TRBV3-1 (or the pseudogene TRBV3-2), with D possibly matching TRBD2 (5 bases). Trimming left V 2 bases short and J 6 bases short, with 8 bases between. Germline V CDR1 and CDR2: LGHDT, YNNKEL (reference sequence). The CDR3 sequence is 12 residues long. The CDR3 DNA sequence: TGTGCCAGCAGCCAAATCGGAGGCGAGCAGTACTTC. This codes for CASSQIGGEQYF.

The CDR3 protein is CASSEGPRRETQYF. For the CDR3, the DNA is TGCGCCAGCAGCGAGGGCCCTCGACGGGAGACCCAGTACTTC. V usage is TRBV5-1 and J usage is TRBJ2-5, with D tentatively TRBD2 (5 bases). V lost 4 bases and J lost 5, with 15 bases in between. The CDR3 totals 14 residues. Germline values: CDR1 SGHRS, CDR2 YFSETQ. The whole variable domain, remainder taken from reference TRBV5-1 and TRBJ2-5, is KAGVTQTPRYLIKTRGQQVTLSCSPISGHRSVSWYQQTPGQGLQFLFEYFSETQRNKGNFPGRFSGRQFSNSRSEMNVSTLELGDSALYLCASSEGPRRETQYFGPGTRLLVL.

CDR3 in DNA: TGTGCCAGCAGCTTACGGTCGGGGGGAGTCACAGATACGCAGTATTTT. It encodes CASSLRSGGVTDTQYF. The chain links TRBV7-2 to TRBJ2-3; 7 bases match TRBD2. Germline CDR1 and CDR2: SGHTA and FQGNSA. V trimming: 2 bases; J trimming: 2 bases; junction bases outside the gene matches: 7. The CDR3 runs to 16 residues.

This clone was seen once. The chain couples TRBV11-2 to TRBJ1-2; the match to TRBD1 covers 11 bases. The CDR3 sequence is 14 residues long. The V gene's germline CDR1 is SGHAT and CDR2 FQNNGV. Trimming took 3 bases from V and 10 from J; bases not matched to a gene: 7. CDR3 protein: CASSLGDRGNDYTF. CDR3 nucleotides: TGTGCCAGCAGCTTGGGGGACAGGGGGAATGACTACACCTTC.

V usage is TRBV5-5 and J usage is TRBJ2-1, with D uncertain. The CDR3 length is 12 residues. Germline lookup yields CDR1 SGHKS and CDR2 YYEKEE (reference sequence). V was pared by 1 base and J by 6 bases, with 5 bases between. CDR3 region: CASSLPLNEQFF. The DNA for the CDR3 is TGTGCCAGCAGCTTGCCCCTCAATGAGCAGTTCTTC.

The V and J genes are TRBV7-2 and TRBJ2-7, with D perhaps matching TRBD2 (5 bases). V was shortened by 4 bases and J by 6 bases, with 13 bases between the two germline ends. The CDR3 runs to 13 residues. Germline CDR1 SGHTA, CDR2 FQGNSA. The CDR3 sequence is CASSYDAGGEQYF. The CDR3 DNA sequence: TGTGCCAGCAGCTATGACGCCGGAGGCGAGCAGTACTTC.

This chain uses TRBV9 with TRBJ2-7; TRBD1 might be the D (5 bases). CDR1 is SGDLS and CDR2 is YYNGEE in the germline V gene. Trimming shortened V by 0 bases and J by 4 bases, and 8 bases separated the two germline ends. CDR3 length: 13 residues. The CDR3 is CASSVARGYEQYF. For the CDR3, the DNA is TGTGCCAGCAGCGTAGCAAGGGGATACGAGCAGTACTTC.

This rearrangement joins TRBV10-1 to TRBJ1-6; 7 bases are a match to TRBD1. This CDR3 has 17 residues. From germline, CDR1 is WNHNN and CDR2 SYGVQD (reference sequence). V shed 6 bases and J 5 bases; nucleotides not matched to a gene: 13. The CDR3 spells CASRGKGQLSDNSPLHF. CDR3 sequence (DNA): TGCGCCAGCAGGGGGAAGGGACAGCTTTCAGATAATTCACCCCTCCACTTT.

The gene calls are TRBV18 and TRBJ1-4, with D uncertain. Germline-derived CDR1 and CDR2 are KGHSH and LQKENI. The CDR3 is made up of 15 amino acids. The V end was cut by 0 bases, the J end by 3 bases, with 8 bases between. The CDR3 loop is CASSPPLSSNEKLFF. CDR3 nucleotide sequence: TGTGCCAGCTCACCACCACTTTCCTCTAATGAAAAACTGTTTTTT.

The rearrangement links TRBV5-4 to TRBJ2-7, with 11 positions matching TRBD2. V trimming: 4 bases; J trimming: 0 bases; junction bases outside the gene matches: 3. CDR1 is SGHNT, CDR2 YYREEE, per germline (reference sequence). The CDR3 covers 15 residues. The CDR3 sequence is CASSPGLAASYEQYF. The CDR3 bases are TGTGCCAGCAGCCCGGGACTAGCGGCCTCCTACGAGCAGTACTTC. Filled out from reference TRBV5-4 and TRBJ2-7, the complete variable domain reads ETGVTQSPTHLIKTRGQQVTLRCSSQSGHNTVSWYQQALGQGPQFIFQYYREEENGRGNFPPRFSGLQFPNYSSELNVNALELDDSALYLCASSPGLAASYEQYFGPGTRLTVT.

The rearrangement uses TRBV4-1 and TRBJ1-2; no firm D call. Deletions cut 0 bases from V and 7 bases from J, with 18 bases between. Germline loops: CDR1 MGHRA, CDR2 YSYEKL. The CDR3 length is 16 residues. Here the CDR3 DNA reads TGCGCCAGCAGCCAAGATCGAGACCCACGGGTGGTTGGCTACACCTTC. Amino acid sequence: CASSQDRDPRVVGYTF.

The rearrangement joins TRBV6-5 to TRBJ2-1; 7 bases agree with TRBD1. In germline, CDR1 is MNHEY, CDR2 SVGAGI. This CDR3 region has 13 residues. V shed 6 bases and J 5 bases; nucleotides not matched to a gene: 4. The CDR3 sequence is CASRTGQHNEQFF. The CDR3 region has the DNA TGTGCCAGCAGGACGGGACAGCACAATGAGCAGTTCTTC.

The chain carries TRBV10-3 and TRBJ2-7; TRBD2 matches at 13 bases. CDR1 ENHRY and CDR2 SYGVKD come from the germline V gene. The CDR3 sequence is 13 residues long. Trimming at V came to 11 bases and at J to 6 bases, leaving 7 bases not matched to a gene. The CDR3 DNA is TGTGCCGTCGGACTAGCGGGGGTCGGCGAGCAGTACTTC. Protein: CAVGLAGVGEQYF.

This chain links TRBV3-1 (or the pseudogene TRBV3-2) with TRBJ2-3; no clear D gene. Trimming took 4 bases from V and 2 from J, leaving 10 bases between them. CDR3 size: 14 residues. Germline loops: CDR1 LGHDT, CDR2 YNNKEL (reference sequence). In DNA, the CDR3 is TGTGCCAGCAGCCGACTGCCCGACACAGATACGCAGTATTTT. Its protein is CASSRLPDTDTQYF.